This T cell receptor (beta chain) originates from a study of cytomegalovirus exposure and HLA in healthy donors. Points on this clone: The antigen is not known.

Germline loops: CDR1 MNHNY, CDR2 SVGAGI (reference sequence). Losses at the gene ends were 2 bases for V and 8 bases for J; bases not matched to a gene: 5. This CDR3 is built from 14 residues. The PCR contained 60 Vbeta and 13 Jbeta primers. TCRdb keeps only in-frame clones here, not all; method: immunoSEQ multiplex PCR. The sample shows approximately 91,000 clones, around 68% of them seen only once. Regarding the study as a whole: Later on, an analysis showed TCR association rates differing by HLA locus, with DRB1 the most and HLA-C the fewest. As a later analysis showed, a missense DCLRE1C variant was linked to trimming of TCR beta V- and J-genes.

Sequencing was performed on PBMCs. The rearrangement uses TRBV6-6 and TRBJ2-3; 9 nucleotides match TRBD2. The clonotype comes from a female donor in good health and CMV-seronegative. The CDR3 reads CASSYGSGSGTQYF. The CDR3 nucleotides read TGTGCCAGCAGTTACGGTAGCGGGAGTGGTACGCAGTATTTT.